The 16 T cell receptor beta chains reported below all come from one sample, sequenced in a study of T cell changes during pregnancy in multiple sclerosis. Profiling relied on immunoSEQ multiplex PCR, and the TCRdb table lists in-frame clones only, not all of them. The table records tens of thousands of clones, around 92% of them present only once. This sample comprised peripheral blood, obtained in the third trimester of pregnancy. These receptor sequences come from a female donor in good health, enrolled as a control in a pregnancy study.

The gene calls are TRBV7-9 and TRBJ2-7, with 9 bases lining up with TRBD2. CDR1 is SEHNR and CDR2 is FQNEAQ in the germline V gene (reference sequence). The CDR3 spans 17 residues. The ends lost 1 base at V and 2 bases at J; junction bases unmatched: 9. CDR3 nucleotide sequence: TGTGCCAGCAGCTTAGGTGGCGGGGGGGCAGCGGCCTACGAGCAGTACTTC. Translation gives CASSLGGGGAAAYEQYF.

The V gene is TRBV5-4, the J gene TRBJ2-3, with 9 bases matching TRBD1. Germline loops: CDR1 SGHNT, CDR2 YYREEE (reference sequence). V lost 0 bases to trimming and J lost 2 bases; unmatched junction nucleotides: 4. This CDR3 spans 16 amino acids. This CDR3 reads CASSLGGTGHTDTQYF. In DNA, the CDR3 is TGTGCCAGCAGCTTGGGGGGGACAGGGCACACAGATACGCAGTATTTT. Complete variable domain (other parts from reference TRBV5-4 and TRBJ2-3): ETGVTQSPTHLIKTRGQQVTLRCSSQSGHNTVSWYQQALGQGPQFIFQYYREEENGRGNFPPRFSGLQFPNYSSELNVNALELDDSALYLCASSLGGTGHTDTQYFGPGTRLTVL.

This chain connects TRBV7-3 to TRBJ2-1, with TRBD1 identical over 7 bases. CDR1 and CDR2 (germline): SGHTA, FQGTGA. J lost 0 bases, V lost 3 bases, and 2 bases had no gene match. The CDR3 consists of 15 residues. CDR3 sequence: CASSFAGGSYNEQFF. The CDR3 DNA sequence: TGTGCCAGCAGCTTCGCAGGGGGCTCCTACAATGAGCAGTTCTTC.

The CDR3 sequence: CASSSGGDRYQPQHF. CDR3 sequence (DNA): TGTGCCAGCAGCTCAGGGGGAGACAGGTATCAGCCCCAGCATTTT. V gene TRBV7-9 combines with J gene TRBJ1-5, with 7 bases identical to TRBD1. The V and J ends lost 4 bases and 5 bases, in that order; junction bases with no gene match: 8. From germline, CDR1 is SEHNR and CDR2 FQNEAQ (reference sequence). The CDR3 length is 15 residues.

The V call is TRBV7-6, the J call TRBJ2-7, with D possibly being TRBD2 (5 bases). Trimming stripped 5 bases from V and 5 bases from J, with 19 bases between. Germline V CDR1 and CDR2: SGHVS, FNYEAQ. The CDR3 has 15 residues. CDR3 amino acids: CASSPLGVGEDEQYF. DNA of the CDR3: TGTGCCAGCAGCCCCCTCGGGGTGGGCGAAGACGAGCAGTACTTC. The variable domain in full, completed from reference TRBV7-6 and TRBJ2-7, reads GAGVSQSPRYKVTKRGQDVALRCDPISGHVSLYWYRQALGQGPEFLTYFNYEAQQDKSGLPNDRFSAERPEGSISTLTIQRTEQRDSAMYRCASSPLGVGEDEQYFGPGTRLTVT.

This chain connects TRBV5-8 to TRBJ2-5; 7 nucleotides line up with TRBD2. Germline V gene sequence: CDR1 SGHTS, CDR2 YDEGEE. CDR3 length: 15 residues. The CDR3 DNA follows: TGTGCTACTGGGGCAGGGACGGGGGGCCAAGAGACCCAGTACTTC. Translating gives CATGAGTGGQETQYF.

The CDR3, as DNA: TGTGCCATCAGTGGTGGAGAGGCTAGCGGCAGCACAGATACGCAGTATTTT. Residues: CAISGGEASGSTDTQYF. The V call is TRBV10-3, the J call TRBJ2-3; 7 bases map to TRBD2. Per the germline V gene, CDR1 is ENHRY and CDR2 is SYGVKD. V was clipped by 4 bases and J by 0 bases; unmatched bases: 10. The CDR3 is made up of 17 amino acids.

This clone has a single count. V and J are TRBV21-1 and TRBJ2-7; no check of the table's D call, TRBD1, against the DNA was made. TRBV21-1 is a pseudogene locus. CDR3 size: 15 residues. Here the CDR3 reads CASSQRETGPYEQYF. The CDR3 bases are TGTGCCAGCAGCCAACGCGAGACAGGGCCCTACGAGCAGTACTTC.

CDR3 sequence: CASTRLSTGSNEQFF. The CDR3 DNA reads TGTGCCAGCACGAGGCTCTCTACCGGGAGCAATGAGCAGTTCTTC. This chain uses TRBV6-5 with TRBJ2-1, with D perhaps TRBD2 (6 bases). V lost 7 bases and J 6 bases, leaving 19 bases between the germline ends. The germline V gene has CDR1 MNHEY and CDR2 SVGAGI. This CDR3 has 15 residues.

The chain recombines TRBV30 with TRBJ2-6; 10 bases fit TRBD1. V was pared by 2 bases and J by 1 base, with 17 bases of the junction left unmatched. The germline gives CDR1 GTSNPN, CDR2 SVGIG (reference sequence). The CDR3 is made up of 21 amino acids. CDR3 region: CAWSISGTGVLRGSGANVLTF. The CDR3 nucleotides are TGTGCCTGGAGTATATCCGGGACAGGGGTTTTACGAGGGTCTGGGGCCAACGTCCTGACTTTC.

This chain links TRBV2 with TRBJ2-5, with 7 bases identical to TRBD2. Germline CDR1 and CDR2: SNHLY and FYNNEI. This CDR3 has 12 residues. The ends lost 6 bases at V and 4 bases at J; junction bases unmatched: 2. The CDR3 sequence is CASRGLPETQYF. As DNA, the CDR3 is TGTGCCAGCAGGGGACTACCAGAGACCCAGTACTTC. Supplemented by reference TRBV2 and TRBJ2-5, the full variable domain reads EPEVTQTPSHQVTQMGQEVILRCVPISNHLYFYWYRQILGQKVEFLVSFYNNEISEKSEIFDDQFSVERPDGSNFTLKIRSTKLEDSAMYFCASRGLPETQYFGPGTRLLVL.

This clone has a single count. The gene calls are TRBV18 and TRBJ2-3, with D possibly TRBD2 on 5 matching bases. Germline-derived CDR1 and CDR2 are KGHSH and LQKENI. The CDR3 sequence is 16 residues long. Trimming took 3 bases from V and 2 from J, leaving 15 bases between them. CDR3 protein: CASSPEVSGITDTQYF. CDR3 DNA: TGTGCCAGCTCACCGGAGGTATCAGGAATCACAGATACGCAGTATTTT.

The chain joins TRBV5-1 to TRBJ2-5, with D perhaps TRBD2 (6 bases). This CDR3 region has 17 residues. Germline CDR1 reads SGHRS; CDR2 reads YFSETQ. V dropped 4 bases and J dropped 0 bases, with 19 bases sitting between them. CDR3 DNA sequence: TGCGCCAGCAGCCGGGGTGTGGGAATAGCGGACCAAGAGACCCAGTACTTC. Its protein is CASSRGVGIADQETQYF.

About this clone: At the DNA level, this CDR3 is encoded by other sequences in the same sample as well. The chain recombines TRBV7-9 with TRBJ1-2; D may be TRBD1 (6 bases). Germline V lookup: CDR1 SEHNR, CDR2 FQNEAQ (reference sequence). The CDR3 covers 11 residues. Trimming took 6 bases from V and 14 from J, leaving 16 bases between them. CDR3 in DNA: TGTGCCAGCAGTCTAGGGTACAGGGCGACCTTC. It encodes CASSLGYRATF.

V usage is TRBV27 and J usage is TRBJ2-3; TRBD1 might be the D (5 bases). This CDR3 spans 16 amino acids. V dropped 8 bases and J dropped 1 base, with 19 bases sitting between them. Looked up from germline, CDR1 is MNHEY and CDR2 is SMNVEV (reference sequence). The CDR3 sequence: CASLPWGGSGTDTQYF. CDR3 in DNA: TGTGCCAGCTTACCTTGGGGCGGAAGCGGCACAGATACGCAGTATTTT.

The CDR3 bases are TGTGCCAGCAGCTTAGATACGAGGGGGCGCCCGAACACTGAAGCTTTCTTT. Amino acid sequence: CASSLDTRGRPNTEAFF. The gene calls are TRBV7-9 and TRBJ1-1, with 7 positions matching TRBD1. V shed 1 base, J shed 1 base, and the junction held 9 bases outside the gene matches. The CDR3 extends over 17 amino acids. Looked up from germline, CDR1 is SEHNR and CDR2 is FQNEAQ (reference sequence).